This is a list of T cell receptor beta chains from one sample in a study of regulatory T cells in long-lasting Graves disease. Via MiXCR, TCRdb re-called the multiplex PCR reads, giving one row per CDR3 protein. The sample lists 500,000 or so distinct CDR3 sequences; around 16% were seen once. Another study also made use of these data, one on T cells in Graves' hyperthyroidism and ophthalmopathy.

This material consisted of peripheral blood mononuclear cells (PBMCs), taken at new diagnosis, from a patient treated with antithyroid drugs. The origin of the receptors is a woman aged 35-65 years with Graves disease. Each CDR3 is given with its conserved first and last residue. Clone size appears in some rows only: once, few, many, or a class for an expanded clone.

abundance | j_gene | v_gene | CDR3aa
many | TRBJ1-2 | TRBV9 | CASSGVQLYGYTF
many | TRBJ2-7 | TRBV20-1 | CSAPGPSGGSGEQYF
many | TRBJ1-1 | TRBV5-1 | CASTGGGNTEAFF
few | TRBJ2-2 | TRBV30 | CAWSDRVANTGELFF
few | TRBJ1-5 | TRBV27 | CASRPLGRIQPQHF
many | TRBJ1-1 | TRBV30 | CAWSYAGANTEAFF
many | TRBJ1-3 | TRBV2 | CASSLGRNSGNTIYF
- | TRBJ2-7 | TRBV27 | CASALGGGAEQYF
few | TRBJ1-1 | TRBV5-1 | CASSFLPGFGAEAFF
few | TRBJ1-2 | TRBV20-1 | CSARPFGTSSLFYGYTF
- | TRBJ1-5 | TRBV3-1 | CASSQKVNQPQHF
few | TRBJ2-3 | TRBV10-3 | CAISEIAGGLSTDTQYF
once | TRBJ2-7 | TRBV3-1 | CARSQGSPHKYF
few | TRBJ2-5 | TRBV5-4 | CASSSGGDSQETQYF
few | TRBJ1-6 | TRBV6-1 | CASMAGWYSPLHF
few | TRBJ2-1 | TRBV11-2 | CASSLDREFLRVNEQFF
many | TRBJ2-3 | TRBV4-1 | CASSVRTADTQYF
many | TRBJ1-1 | TRBV5-5 | CASSYPGAGEGLAEAFF
many | TRBJ1-1 | TRBV12-3/TRBV12-4 | CASSLGPGKTEAFF
- | TRBJ2-1 | TRBV2 | CAGNLAGGLTYNEQFF
many | TRBJ2-2 | TRBV15 | CATSRDPRDANTGELFF
many | TRBJ2-7 | TRBV5-5 | CASSSNAGDTYEQYF
few | TRBJ1-1 | TRBV5-1 | CASSARTGAGEAFF
many | TRBJ2-5 | TRBV6-1 | CASRKTGGETQYF
many | TRBJ2-3 | TRBV7-3 | CASSSAGQSDTQYF
few | TRBJ2-7 | TRBV24-1 | CATSDGTGPYEQYF
many | TRBJ2-5 | TRBV18 | CASSPDRSKETQYF
many | TRBJ1-1 | TRBV3-1 | CASSYGQGVNTEAFF
- | TRBJ2-7 | TRBV28 | CASSYTRGTYEQYF
many | TRBJ2-3 | TRBV28 | CASSLRASGGSTDTQYF
- | TRBJ1-1 | TRBV20-1 | CSASRDSMNTEAFF
- | TRBJ1-5 | TRBV20-1 | CSARGFQGGQPQHF
few | TRBJ2-1 | TRBV5-1 | CASSLDSGAPFDNEQFF
few | TRBJ2-3 | TRBV5-1 | CASSLAYPTRTDTQYF
many | TRBJ2-1 | TRBV5-4 | CASSRTGTSGGLEQFF
few | TRBJ1-6 | TRBV3-1 | CASSLSGTGRNSPLHF
- | TRBJ2-1 | TRBV12-3/TRBV12-4 | CASSKGPGPYNEQFF
- | TRBJ1-2 | TRBV7-9 | CASSLELGGFSGYTF
many | TRBJ1-1 | TRBV2 | CASPDGAVNTEAFF
- | TRBJ1-3 | TRBV12-3/TRBV12-4 | CASRLQGGAGFLNTIYF
many | TRBJ2-2 | TRBV3-1 | CASSQGLDSGELFF